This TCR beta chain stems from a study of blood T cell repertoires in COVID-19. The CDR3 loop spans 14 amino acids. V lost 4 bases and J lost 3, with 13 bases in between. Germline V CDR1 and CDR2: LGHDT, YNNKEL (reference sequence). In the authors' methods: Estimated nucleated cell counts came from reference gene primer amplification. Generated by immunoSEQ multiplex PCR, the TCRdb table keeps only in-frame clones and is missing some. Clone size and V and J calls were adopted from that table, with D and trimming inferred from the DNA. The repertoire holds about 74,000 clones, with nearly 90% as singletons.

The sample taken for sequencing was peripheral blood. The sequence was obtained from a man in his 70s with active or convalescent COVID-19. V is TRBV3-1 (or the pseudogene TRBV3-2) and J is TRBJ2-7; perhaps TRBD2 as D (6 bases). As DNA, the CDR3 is TGTGCCAGCAGCCGCGGGGCCTCAGGCTACGAGCAGTACTTC. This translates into CASSRGASGYEQYF.